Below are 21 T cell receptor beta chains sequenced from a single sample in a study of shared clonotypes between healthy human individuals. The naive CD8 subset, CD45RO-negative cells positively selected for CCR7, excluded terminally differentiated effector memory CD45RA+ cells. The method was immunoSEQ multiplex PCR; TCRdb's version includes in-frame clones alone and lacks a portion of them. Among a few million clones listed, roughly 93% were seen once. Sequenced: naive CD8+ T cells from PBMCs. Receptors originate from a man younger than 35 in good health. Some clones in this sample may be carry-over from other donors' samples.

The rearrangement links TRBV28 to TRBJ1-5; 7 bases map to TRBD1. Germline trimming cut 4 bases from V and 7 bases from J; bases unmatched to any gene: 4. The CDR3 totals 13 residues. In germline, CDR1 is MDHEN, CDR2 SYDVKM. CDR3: CASSSYRGQPQHF. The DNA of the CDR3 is TGTGCCAGCAGTTCTTACAGGGGACAGCCCCAGCATTTT.

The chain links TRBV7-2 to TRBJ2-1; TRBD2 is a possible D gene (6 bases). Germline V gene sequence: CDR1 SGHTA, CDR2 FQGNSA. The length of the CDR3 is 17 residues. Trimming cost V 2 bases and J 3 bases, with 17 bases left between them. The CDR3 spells CASSLSDGLPFYNEQFF. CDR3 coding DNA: TGTGCCAGCAGCTTATCAGACGGACTACCATTCTACAATGAGCAGTTCTTC. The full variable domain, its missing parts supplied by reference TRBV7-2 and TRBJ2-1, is GAGVSQSPSNKVTEKGKDVELRCDPISGHTALYWYRQSLGQGLEFLIYFQGNSAPDKSGLPSDRFSAERTGGSVSTLTIQRTQQEDSAVYLCASSLSDGLPFYNEQFFGPGTRLTVL.

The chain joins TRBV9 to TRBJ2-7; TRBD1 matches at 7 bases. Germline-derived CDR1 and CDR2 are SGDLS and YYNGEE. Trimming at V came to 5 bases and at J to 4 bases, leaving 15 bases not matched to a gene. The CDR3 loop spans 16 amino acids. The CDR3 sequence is CASSRLGAGGRYEQYF. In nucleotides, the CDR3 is TGTGCCAGCAGTCGCCTTGGGGCAGGGGGTCGATACGAGCAGTACTTC.

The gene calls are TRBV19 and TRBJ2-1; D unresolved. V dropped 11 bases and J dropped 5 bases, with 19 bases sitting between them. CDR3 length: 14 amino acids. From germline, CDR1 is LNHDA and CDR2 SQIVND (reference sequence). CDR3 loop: CAQLGIWLNNEQFF. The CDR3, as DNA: TGTGCCCAACTGGGTATTTGGCTAAACAATGAGCAGTTCTTC.

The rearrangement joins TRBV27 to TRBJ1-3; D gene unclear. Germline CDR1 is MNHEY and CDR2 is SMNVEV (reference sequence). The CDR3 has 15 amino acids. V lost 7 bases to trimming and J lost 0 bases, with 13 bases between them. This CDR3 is CASKASLFSGNTIYF. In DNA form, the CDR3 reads TGTGCCAGCAAGGCCAGCCTTTTCTCTGGAAACACCATATATTTT.

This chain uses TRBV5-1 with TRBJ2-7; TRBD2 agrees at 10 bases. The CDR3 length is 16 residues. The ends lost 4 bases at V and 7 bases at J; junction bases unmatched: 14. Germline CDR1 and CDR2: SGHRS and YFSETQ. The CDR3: CASSPSSGSSSREQYF. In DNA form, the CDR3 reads TGCGCCAGCAGCCCCTCTAGCGGGAGTAGTTCGAGGGAGCAGTACTTC.

This CDR3 is CASSETFRQGVTGELFF. As DNA, the CDR3 is TGTGCCAGCAGTGAAACGTTTCGGCAGGGCGTGACCGGGGAGCTGTTTTTT. This chain links TRBV2 with TRBJ2-2; D perhaps matches TRBD1 (5 bases). CDR1 and CDR2 (germline): SNHLY, FYNNEI. V lost 2 bases and J lost 5, with 18 bases in between. The CDR3 sequence is 17 residues long. The variable domain in full, completed from reference TRBV2 and TRBJ2-2, reads EPEVTQTPSHQVTQMGQEVILRCVPISNHLYFYWYRQILGQKVEFLVSFYNNEISEKSEIFDDQFSVERPDGSNFTLKIRSTKLEDSAMYFCASSETFRQGVTGELFFGEGSRLTVL.

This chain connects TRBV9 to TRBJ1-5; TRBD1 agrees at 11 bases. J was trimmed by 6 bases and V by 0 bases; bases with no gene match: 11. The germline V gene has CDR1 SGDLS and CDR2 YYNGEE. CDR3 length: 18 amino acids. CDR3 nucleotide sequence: TGTGCCAGCAGCGTAGATGCGGGGGGACAGGGGGAAGGTCAGCCCCAGCATTTT. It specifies CASSVDAGGQGEGQPQHF. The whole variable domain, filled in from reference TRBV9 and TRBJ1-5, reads DSGVTQTPKHLITATGQRVTLRCSPRSGDLSVYWYQQSLDQGLQFLIQYYNGEERAKGNILERFSAQQFPDLHSELNLSSLELGDSALYFCASSVDAGGQGEGQPQHFGDGTRLSIL.

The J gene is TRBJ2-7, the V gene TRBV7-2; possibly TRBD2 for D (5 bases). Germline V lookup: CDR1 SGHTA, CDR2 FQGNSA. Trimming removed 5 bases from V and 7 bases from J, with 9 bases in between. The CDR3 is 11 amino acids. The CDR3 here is CASSQGSEQYF. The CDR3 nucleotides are TGTGCCAGCAGCCAAGGGAGTGAGCAGTACTTC. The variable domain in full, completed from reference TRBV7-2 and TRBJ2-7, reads GAGVSQSPSNKVTEKGKDVELRCDPISGHTALYWYRQSLGQGLEFLIYFQGNSAPDKSGLPSDRFSAERTGGSVSTLTIQRTQQEDSAVYLCASSQGSEQYFGPGTRLTVT.

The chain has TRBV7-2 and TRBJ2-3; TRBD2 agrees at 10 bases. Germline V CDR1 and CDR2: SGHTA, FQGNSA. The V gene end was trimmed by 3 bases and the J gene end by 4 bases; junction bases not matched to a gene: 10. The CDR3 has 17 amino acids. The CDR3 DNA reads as TGTGCCAGCAGCTTTCCATTGACTAGCGGGTATGCAGATACGCAGTATTTT. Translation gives CASSFPLTSGYADTQYF.

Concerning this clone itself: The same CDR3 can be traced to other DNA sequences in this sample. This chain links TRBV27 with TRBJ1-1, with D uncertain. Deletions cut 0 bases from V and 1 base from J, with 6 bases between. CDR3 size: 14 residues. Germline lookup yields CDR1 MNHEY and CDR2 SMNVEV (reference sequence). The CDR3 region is CASSLSLGNTEAFF. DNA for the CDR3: TGTGCCAGCAGTTTATCCCTGGGGAACACTGAAGCTTTCTTT.

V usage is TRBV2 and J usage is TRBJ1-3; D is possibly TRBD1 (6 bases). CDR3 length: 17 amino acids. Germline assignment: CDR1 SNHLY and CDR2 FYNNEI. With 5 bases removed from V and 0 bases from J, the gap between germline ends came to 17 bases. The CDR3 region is CASSTTGNPYSGNTIYF. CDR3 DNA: TGTGCCAGCAGTACCACAGGGAACCCCTACTCTGGAAACACCATATATTTT.

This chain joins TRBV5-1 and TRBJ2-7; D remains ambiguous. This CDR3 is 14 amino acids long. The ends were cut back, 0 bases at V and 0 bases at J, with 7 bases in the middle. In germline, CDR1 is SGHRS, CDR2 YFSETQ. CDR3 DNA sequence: TGCGCCAGCAGCTTGGTAGGTAACTCCTACGAGCAGTACTTC. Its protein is CASSLVGNSYEQYF.

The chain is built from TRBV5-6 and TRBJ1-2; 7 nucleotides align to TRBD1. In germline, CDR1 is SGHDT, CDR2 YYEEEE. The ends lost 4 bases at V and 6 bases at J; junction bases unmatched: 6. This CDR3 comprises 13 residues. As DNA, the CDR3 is TGTGCCAGCAGCACACAGGGGTGGAATGGCTACACCTTC. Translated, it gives CASSTQGWNGYTF.

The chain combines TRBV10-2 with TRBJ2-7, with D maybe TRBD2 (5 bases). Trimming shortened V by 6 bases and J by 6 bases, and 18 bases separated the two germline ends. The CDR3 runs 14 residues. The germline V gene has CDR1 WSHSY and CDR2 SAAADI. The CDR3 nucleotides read TGCGCCAGCAGGGGCCGCGGAGCGGCGGGCGAGCAGTACTTC. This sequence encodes CASRGRGAAGEQYF.

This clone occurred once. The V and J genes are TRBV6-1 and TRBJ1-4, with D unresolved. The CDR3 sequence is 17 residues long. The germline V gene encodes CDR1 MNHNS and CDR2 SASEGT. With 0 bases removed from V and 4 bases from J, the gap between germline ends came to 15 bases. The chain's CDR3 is CASSEAGRHVFNEKLFF. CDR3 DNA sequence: TGTGCCAGCAGTGAAGCAGGAAGACATGTTTTTAATGAAAAACTGTTTTTT.

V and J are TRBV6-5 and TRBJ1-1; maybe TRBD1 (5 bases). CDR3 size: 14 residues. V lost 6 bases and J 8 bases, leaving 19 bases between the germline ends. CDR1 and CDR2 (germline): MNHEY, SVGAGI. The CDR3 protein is CASSYVEGISEAFF. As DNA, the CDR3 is TGTGCCAGCAGCTACGTAGAGGGGATCTCAGAAGCTTTCTTT.

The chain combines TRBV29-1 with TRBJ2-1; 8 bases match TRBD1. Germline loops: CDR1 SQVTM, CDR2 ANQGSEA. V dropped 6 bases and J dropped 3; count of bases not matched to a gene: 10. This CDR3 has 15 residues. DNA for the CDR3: TGCAGCGTCAGGGGGCGGGGAAGAGTCTACAATGAGCAGTTCTTC. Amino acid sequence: CSVRGRGRVYNEQFF.

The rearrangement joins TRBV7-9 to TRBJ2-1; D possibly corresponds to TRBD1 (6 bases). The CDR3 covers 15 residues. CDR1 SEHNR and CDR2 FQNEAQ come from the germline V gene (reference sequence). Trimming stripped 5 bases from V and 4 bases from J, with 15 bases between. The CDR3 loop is CASSPRTALYNEQFF. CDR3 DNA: TGTGCCAGCAGCCCCCGGACAGCCTTGTACAATGAGCAGTTCTTC.

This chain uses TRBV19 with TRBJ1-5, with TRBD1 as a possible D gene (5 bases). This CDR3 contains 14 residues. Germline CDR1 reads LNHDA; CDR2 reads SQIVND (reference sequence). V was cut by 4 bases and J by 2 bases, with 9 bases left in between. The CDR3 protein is CASSTGGGNQPQHF. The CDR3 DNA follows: TGTGCCAGTAGTACGGGGGGGGGCAATCAGCCCCAGCATTTT.

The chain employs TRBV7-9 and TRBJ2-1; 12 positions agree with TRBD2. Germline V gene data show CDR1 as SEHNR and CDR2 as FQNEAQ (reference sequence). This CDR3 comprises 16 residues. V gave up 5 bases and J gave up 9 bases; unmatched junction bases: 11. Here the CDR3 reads CASSPRLAGVVSEQFF. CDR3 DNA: TGTGCCAGCAGCCCCCGACTAGCGGGAGTGGTGAGTGAGCAGTTCTTC.